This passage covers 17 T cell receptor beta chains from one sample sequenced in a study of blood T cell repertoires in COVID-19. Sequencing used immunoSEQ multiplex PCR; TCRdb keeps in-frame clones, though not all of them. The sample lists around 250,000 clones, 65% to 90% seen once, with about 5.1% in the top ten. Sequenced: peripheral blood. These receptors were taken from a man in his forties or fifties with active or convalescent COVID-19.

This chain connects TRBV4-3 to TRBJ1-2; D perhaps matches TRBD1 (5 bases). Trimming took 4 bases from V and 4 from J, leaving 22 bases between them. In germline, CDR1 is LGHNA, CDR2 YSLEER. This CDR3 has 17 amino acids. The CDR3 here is CASSPSGLVRAGYGYTF. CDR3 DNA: TGCGCCAGCAGCCCAAGTGGTTTGGTCAGGGCAGGCTATGGCTACACCTTC.

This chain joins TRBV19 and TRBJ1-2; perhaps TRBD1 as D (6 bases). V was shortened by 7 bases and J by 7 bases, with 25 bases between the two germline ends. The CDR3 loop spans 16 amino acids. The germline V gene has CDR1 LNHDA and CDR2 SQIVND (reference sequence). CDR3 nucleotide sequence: TGTGCCAGTACCAGGACAGAAATGAAGGGTAAGAGTGGCTACACCTTC. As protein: CASTRTEMKGKSGYTF.

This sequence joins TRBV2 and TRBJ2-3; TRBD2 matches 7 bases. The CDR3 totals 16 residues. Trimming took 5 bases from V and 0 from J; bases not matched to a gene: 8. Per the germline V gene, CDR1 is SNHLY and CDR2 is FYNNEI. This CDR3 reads CASSPLFSGSTDTQYF. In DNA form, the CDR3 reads TGTGCCAGCAGTCCCCTTTTTAGCGGGAGCACAGATACGCAGTATTTT.

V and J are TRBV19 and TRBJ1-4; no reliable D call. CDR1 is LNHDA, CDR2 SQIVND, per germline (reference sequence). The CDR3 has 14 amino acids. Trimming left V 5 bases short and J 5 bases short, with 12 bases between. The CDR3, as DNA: TGTGCCAGTAGTGTCGACTCGACGAATGAAAAACTGTTTTTT. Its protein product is CASSVDSTNEKLFF.

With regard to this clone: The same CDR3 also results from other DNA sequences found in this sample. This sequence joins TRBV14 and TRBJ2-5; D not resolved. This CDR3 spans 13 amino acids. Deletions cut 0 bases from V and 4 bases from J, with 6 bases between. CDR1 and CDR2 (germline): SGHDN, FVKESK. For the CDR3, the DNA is TGTGCCAGCAGCCAAGAGAGGAGAGAGACCCAGTACTTC. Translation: CASSQERRETQYF.

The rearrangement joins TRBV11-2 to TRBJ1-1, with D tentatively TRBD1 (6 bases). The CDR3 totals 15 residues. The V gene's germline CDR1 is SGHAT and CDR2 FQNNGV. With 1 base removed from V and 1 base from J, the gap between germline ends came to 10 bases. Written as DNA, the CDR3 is TGTGCCAGCAGCTTAGGTCTGGGACAGAACACTGAAGCTTTCTTT. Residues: CASSLGLGQNTEAFF.

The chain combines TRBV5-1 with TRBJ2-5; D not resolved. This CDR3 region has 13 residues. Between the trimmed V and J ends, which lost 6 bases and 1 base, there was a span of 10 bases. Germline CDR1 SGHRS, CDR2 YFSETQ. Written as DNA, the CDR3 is TGCGCCAGCAAGATCCCCAGCCAAGAGACCCAGTACTTC. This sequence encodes CASKIPSQETQYF.

CDR3 residues: CASSLVAATGETQYF. The CDR3 DNA reads TGTGCCAGCAGCTTAGTGGCGGCGACAGGGGAGACCCAGTACTTC. The chain has TRBV7-9 and TRBJ2-5, with 7 positions matching TRBD1. The CDR3 consists of 15 residues. V trimming: 1 base; J trimming: 5 bases; junction bases outside the gene matches: 7. Germline CDR1 is SEHNR and CDR2 is FQNEAQ (reference sequence).

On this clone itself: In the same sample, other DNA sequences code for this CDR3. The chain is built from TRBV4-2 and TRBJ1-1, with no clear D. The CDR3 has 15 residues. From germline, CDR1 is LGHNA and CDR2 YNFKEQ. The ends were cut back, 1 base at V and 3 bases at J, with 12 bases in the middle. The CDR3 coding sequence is TGTGCCAGCAGCCAAGGCCAAGTCGGGGACACTGAAGCTTTCTTT. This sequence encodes CASSQGQVGDTEAFF.

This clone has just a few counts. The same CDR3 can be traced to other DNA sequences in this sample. The CDR3: CASSSPTSGRNNEQFF. The DNA of the CDR3 is TGTGCCAGCAGTTCCCCTACTAGCGGGAGGAACAATGAGCAGTTCTTC. The rearrangement uses TRBV27 and TRBJ2-1; TRBD2 matches at 12 bases. Trimming removed 4 bases from V and 5 bases from J; junction bases left unmatched: 6. The CDR3 covers 16 residues. Per germline, CDR1 MNHEY and CDR2 SMNVEV (reference sequence).

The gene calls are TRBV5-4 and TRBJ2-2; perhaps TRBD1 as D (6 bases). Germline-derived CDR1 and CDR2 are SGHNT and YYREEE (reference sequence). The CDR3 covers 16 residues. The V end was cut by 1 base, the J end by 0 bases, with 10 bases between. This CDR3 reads CASSLRSGANTGELFF. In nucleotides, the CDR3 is TGTGCCAGCAGCTTGAGGTCAGGGGCGAACACCGGGGAGCTGTTTTTT.

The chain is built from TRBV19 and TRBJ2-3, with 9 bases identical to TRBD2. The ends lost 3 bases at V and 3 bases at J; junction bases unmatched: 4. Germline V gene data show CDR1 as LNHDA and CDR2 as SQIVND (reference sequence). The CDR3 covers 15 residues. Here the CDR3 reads CASSISSGTTDTQYF. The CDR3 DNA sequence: TGTGCCAGTAGTATTTCTAGCGGGACGACAGATACGCAGTATTTT.

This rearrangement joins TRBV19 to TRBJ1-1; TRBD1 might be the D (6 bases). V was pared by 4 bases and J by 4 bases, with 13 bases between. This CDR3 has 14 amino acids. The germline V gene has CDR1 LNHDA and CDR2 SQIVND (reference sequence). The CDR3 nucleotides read TGTGCCAGTAGTAATGGGGGGGCGTTCACTGAAGCTTTCTTT. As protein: CASSNGGAFTEAFF.

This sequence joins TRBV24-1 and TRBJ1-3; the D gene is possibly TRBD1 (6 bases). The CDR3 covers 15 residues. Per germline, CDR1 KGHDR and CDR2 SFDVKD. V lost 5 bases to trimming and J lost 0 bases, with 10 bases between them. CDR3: CATSAADSSGNTIYF. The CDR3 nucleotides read TGTGCCACCAGTGCTGCGGACAGCTCTGGAAACACCATATATTTT.

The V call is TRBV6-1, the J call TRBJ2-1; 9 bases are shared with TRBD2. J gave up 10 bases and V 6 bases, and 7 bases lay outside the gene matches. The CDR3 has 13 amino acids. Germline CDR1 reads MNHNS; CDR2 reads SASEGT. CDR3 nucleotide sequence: TGTGCCAGCAGCCAGATCGGACTAGCGGAGCAGTTCTTC. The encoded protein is CASSQIGLAEQFF.

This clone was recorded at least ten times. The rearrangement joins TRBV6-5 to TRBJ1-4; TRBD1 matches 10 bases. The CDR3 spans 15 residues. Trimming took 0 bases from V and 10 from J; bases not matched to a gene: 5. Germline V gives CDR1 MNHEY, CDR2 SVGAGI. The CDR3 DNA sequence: TGTGCCAGCAGTTACTCGACAGGGGGCTTGGGAAAACTGTTTTTT. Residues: CASSYSTGGLGKLFF.

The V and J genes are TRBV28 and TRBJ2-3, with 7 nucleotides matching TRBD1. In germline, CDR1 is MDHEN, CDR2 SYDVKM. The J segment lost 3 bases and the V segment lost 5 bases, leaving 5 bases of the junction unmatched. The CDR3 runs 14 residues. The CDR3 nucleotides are TGTGCCAGCAGTAGGGACAGCGGAACAGATACGCAGTATTTT. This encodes CASSRDSGTDTQYF.